Following are 23 T cell receptor beta chains from one sample sequenced in a study of Tregs in tolerant kidney transplant recipients. Some clones are missing from TCRdb's copy, which holds only in-frame ones; the method was immunoSEQ multiplex PCR. The sample holds tens of thousands of clones, 83% seen once. Sequencing input: CD4+ T cells from blood. The source is a human donor in good health.

The chain recombines TRBV19 with TRBJ2-7; D is tentatively TRBD1 or TRBD2 (5 bases each). Germline values: CDR1 LNHDA, CDR2 SQIVND (reference sequence). V was shortened by 3 bases and J by 2 bases, with 14 bases between the two germline ends. CDR3 length: 15 amino acids. CDR3 nucleotides: TGTGCCAGTAGTATTCTCCCGGGGCTTACCTACGAGCAGTACTTC. It translates to CASSILPGLTYEQYF.

V gene TRBV7-9 combines with J gene TRBJ2-7; D is unclear. The CDR3 is 14 amino acids. CDR1 is SEHNR, CDR2 FQNEAQ, per germline (reference sequence). Trimming took off 2 bases at V and 0 bases at J, with 8 bases between the two ends. CDR3 DNA: TGTGCCAGCAGCTTACAAGGGTTCTCCTACGAGCAGTACTTC. Protein product: CASSLQGFSYEQYF. The complete variable domain, with remaining parts taken from reference TRBV7-9 and TRBJ2-7, reads DTGVSQNPRHKITKRGQNVTFRCDPISEHNRLYWYRQTLGQGPEFLTYFQNEAQLEKSRLLSDRFSAERPKGSFSTLEIQRTEQGDSAMYLCASSLQGFSYEQYFGPGTRLTVT.

The count of this clone is one. This chain joins TRBV7-2 and TRBJ2-1; a weak D match, TRBD1 (6 bases). This CDR3 has 16 amino acids. The V and J ends lost 8 bases and 0 bases respectively, with 17 bases between them. From germline, CDR1 is SGHTA and CDR2 FQGNSA. This CDR3 is CASGSWGRSSYNEQFF. The CDR3 nucleotides are TGTGCCAGCGGCAGTTGGGGGCGGAGCTCCTACAATGAGCAGTTCTTC.

The chain has TRBV6-5 and TRBJ1-1; weak D call: TRBD1 (5 bases). The CDR3 extends over 15 amino acids. CDR1 is MNHEY, CDR2 SVGAGI, per germline. V gave up 6 bases and J gave up 3 bases, with 17 bases separating them. The CDR3 reads CASSRQGYGDTEAFF. The DNA of the CDR3 is TGTGCCAGCAGCCGCCAGGGTTATGGTGACACTGAAGCTTTCTTT.

The V and J genes are TRBV5-1 and TRBJ2-5; 8 bases fit TRBD1. V was clipped by 2 bases and J by 2 bases; unmatched bases: 2. CDR3 length: 14 amino acids. Germline V CDR1 and CDR2: SGHRS, YFSETQ. This CDR3 reads CASSFDRGQETQYF. CDR3 in DNA: TGCGCCAGCAGCTTTGACAGGGGACAAGAGACCCAGTACTTC.

The chain carries TRBV5-1 and TRBJ2-2, with no clear D. The CDR3 covers 14 residues. Trimming shortened V by 4 bases and J by 2 bases, and 9 bases separated the two germline ends. Germline V gene data show CDR1 as SGHRS and CDR2 as YFSETQ. Written as DNA, the CDR3 is TGCGCCAGCAGCCCGCAGCCCAACACCGGGGAGCTGTTTTTT. Protein sequence: CASSPQPNTGELFF. The complete variable domain, with remaining parts taken from reference TRBV5-1 and TRBJ2-2, reads KAGVTQTPRYLIKTRGQQVTLSCSPISGHRSVSWYQQTPGQGLQFLFEYFSETQRNKGNFPGRFSGRQFSNSRSEMNVSTLELGDSALYLCASSPQPNTGELFFGEGSRLTVL.

The chain has TRBV27 and TRBJ2-1; D is unclear. Germline V gene data show CDR1 as MNHEY and CDR2 as SMNVEV (reference sequence). The germline V and J ends were trimmed by 3 bases and 12 bases, with 12 bases remaining between them. This CDR3 has 12 residues. The CDR3 sequence is CASSFSVGPQFF. The CDR3 DNA follows: TGTGCCAGCAGTTTCAGTGTAGGTCCGCAGTTCTTC.

The rearrangement links TRBV6-5 to TRBJ2-7; D is possibly TRBD1 (6 bases). The CDR3 has 12 amino acids. Looked up from germline, CDR1 is MNHEY and CDR2 is SVGAGI. Trimming pared 6 bases from V and 7 bases from J, leaving 13 bases between. The CDR3 DNA reads as TGTGCCAGCAGCCGTACAACAGGGGAGCAGTACTTC. It translates to CASSRTTGEQYF.

The sample holds a few counts of this clone. The chain links TRBV27 to TRBJ1-5; TRBD1 agrees at 8 bases. This CDR3 region has 16 residues. Germline CDR1 is MNHEY and CDR2 is SMNVEV (reference sequence). Germline trimming cut 4 bases from V and 1 base from J; bases unmatched to any gene: 6. The CDR3 DNA is TGTGCCAGCAGTTCCGCGACAGGGGTAAGCAATCAGCCCCAGCATTTT. Protein product: CASSSATGVSNQPQHF.

The V call is TRBV6-5, the J call TRBJ1-3; D is uncertain. V shed 7 bases and J shed 0 bases, with 7 bases lying between them. Germline lookup yields CDR1 MNHEY and CDR2 SVGAGI. The CDR3 consists of 13 residues. The chain's CDR3 is CASKVPSGNTIYF. The DNA for the CDR3 is TGTGCCAGCAAGGTGCCCTCTGGAAACACCATATATTTT.

The chain links TRBV7-6 to TRBJ2-1; 7 bases match TRBD1. Germline trimming cut 0 bases from V and 9 bases from J; bases unmatched to any gene: 2. The CDR3 consists of 13 residues. Per germline, CDR1 SGHVS and CDR2 FNYEAQ. The CDR3 nucleotides read TGTGCCAGCAGCTTAGCAGGGGGCACTGAGCAGTTCTTC. It is translated as CASSLAGGTEQFF.

V is TRBV5-4 and J is TRBJ1-1; D may be TRBD1 (5 bases). This CDR3 spans 15 amino acids. Per the germline V gene, CDR1 is SGHNT and CDR2 is YYREEE (reference sequence). V lost 4 bases, J lost 3 bases, and 16 bases lay in between. DNA for the CDR3: TGTGCCAGCAGCGAGAAAGAGGGGTCGTACACTGAAGCTTTCTTT. This codes for CASSEKEGSYTEAFF.

The genes are TRBV11-2 and TRBJ2-3; no clear D gene. The germline gives CDR1 SGHAT, CDR2 FQNNGV. The CDR3 has 14 amino acids. Trimming took 7 bases from V and 4 from J, leaving 15 bases between them. The CDR3 is CASTLARLADTQYF. CDR3 bases: TGTGCCAGCACCTTGGCCCGACTGGCAGATACGCAGTATTTT.

The chain employs TRBV21-1 and TRBJ2-7; the table's D call, TRBD2, has no DNA check behind it. TRBV21-1 is listed as a pseudogene. This CDR3 comprises 17 residues. CDR3 nucleotide sequence: TGTGCCAGCAGCAAAGTTGAGAGGGAGGGGTTGACCTACGAGCAGTACTTC. It translates to CASSKVEREGLTYEQYF.

The rearrangement links TRBV10-3 to TRBJ1-2; the D is unclear. CDR3 length: 15 amino acids. Deletions cut 0 bases from V and 4 bases from J, with 12 bases between. The germline CDR1 and CDR2 sequences are ENHRY and SYGVKD. The CDR3 region has the DNA TGTGCCATCAGTGAGTCCGGGCAGGACCTCTATGGCTACACCTTC. Encoded protein: CAISESGQDLYGYTF.

The rearrangement links TRBV9 to TRBJ2-2, with 9 bases matching TRBD1. The CDR3 extends over 15 amino acids. The V gene end was trimmed by 3 bases and the J gene end by 7 bases; junction bases not matched to a gene: 7. The germline CDR1 and CDR2 sequences are SGDLS and YYNGEE. CDR3 sequence (DNA): TGTGCCAGCAGCGACTTGACAGGGGGAGTCGGGGAGCTGTTTTTT. Protein sequence: CASSDLTGGVGELFF.

This chain uses TRBV4-2 with TRBJ1-5, with D unresolved. This CDR3 comprises 13 residues. Trimming took 8 bases from V and 0 from J, leaving 8 bases between them. The germline V gene encodes CDR1 LGHNA and CDR2 YNFKEQ. CDR3: CASSKDSNQPQHF. DNA for the CDR3: TGTGCCAGCTCAAAGGATAGCAATCAGCCCCAGCATTTT.

The CDR3 DNA reads TGTGCCAGCAGCCCACAACCCGGGACTAGCCCTCCTCAGTACTTC. The encoded protein is CASSPQPGTSPPQYF. This sequence joins TRBV7-2 and TRBJ2-7; 9 nucleotides align to TRBD2. Trimming took 5 bases from V and 10 from J; bases not matched to a gene: 15. Per germline, CDR1 SGHTA and CDR2 FQGNSA. This CDR3 spans 15 amino acids.

The chain employs TRBV27 and TRBJ2-1; 9 nucleotides match TRBD2. Germline V CDR1 and CDR2: MNHEY, SMNVEV (reference sequence). With V trimmed by 4 bases and J by 8 bases, 12 bases remained unmatched. The CDR3 has 16 amino acids. The CDR3 spells CASSSRSSGIGDEQFF. CDR3 nucleotide sequence: TGTGCCAGCAGTTCTCGATCTAGCGGGATCGGAGATGAGCAGTTCTTC.

V is TRBV7-2 and J is TRBJ2-1; D is perhaps TRBD1 or TRBD2 (6 bases each). Germline CDR1 SGHTA, CDR2 FQGNSA. This CDR3 contains 13 residues. The V end was cut by 6 bases, the J end by 6 bases, with 12 bases between. The DNA for the CDR3 is TGTGCCAGCAGTCCTAGGGGGGTCAATGAGCAGTTCTTC. It is translated as CASSPRGVNEQFF.

This clone was picked up one time. A read error may produce the germline difference seen at one junction end. V usage is TRBV2 and J usage is TRBJ1-4; 7 bases are a match to TRBD1. Germline loops: CDR1 SNHLY, CDR2 FYNNEI. The CDR3 loop spans 14 amino acids. The CDR3 here is CASSPDRANEKLLF. CDR3 coding DNA: TGTGCCAGCAGTCCCGACAGGGCTAATGAAAAACTGCTTTTT.

The chain recombines TRBV6-6 with TRBJ2-1, with TRBD2 matching 7 bases. V gave up 10 bases and J gave up 5 bases; unmatched junction bases: 5. Germline V lookup: CDR1 MNHNY, CDR2 SVGAGI (reference sequence). This CDR3 has 12 residues. This CDR3 is CATSRGDNEQFF. CDR3 DNA sequence: TGTGCCACCTCACGGGGGGACAATGAGCAGTTCTTC.

This chain joins TRBV11-2 and TRBJ2-2; 10 bases line up with TRBD2. The CDR3 has 16 amino acids. Germline V gene data show CDR1 as SGHAT and CDR2 as FQNNGV. The trim removed 5 bases at V and 3 bases at J, leaving 6 bases unmatched. The CDR3 DNA follows: TGTGCCAGCAGCGCCACTAGCGGGGCCTACACCGGGGAGCTGTTTTTT. Its protein is CASSATSGAYTGELFF.